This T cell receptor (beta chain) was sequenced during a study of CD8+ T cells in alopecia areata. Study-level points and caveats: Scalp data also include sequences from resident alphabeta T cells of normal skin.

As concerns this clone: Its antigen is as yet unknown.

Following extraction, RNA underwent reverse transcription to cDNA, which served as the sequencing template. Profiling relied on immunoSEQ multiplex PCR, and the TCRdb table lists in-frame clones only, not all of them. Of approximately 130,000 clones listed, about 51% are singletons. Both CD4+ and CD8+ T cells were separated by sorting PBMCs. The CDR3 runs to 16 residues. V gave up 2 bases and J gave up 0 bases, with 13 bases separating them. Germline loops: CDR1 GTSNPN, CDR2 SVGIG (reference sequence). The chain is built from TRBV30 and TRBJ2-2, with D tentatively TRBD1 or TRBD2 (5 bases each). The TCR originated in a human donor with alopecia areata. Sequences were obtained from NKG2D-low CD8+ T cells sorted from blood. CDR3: CAWSPSRDPNTGELFF. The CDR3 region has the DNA TGTGCCTGGAGTCCATCCAGGGACCCGAACACCGGGGAGCTGTTTTTT.